This is a list of T cell receptor beta chains from one sample in a study of neurological immune-mediated disorders. TCRdb reprocessed the 5' RACE reads with MiXCR, giving one entry per CDR3 protein. Of 31,000 or so distinct CDR3 sequences listed, approximately 4.5% are singletons. The sequencing input was PBMCs. These receptors were taken from a man aged 18 to 35 in good health. CDR3s include the opening cysteine and the closing phenylalanine or tryptophan. Each record gives: V gene, J gene, CDR3 length, D gene, clone size, CDR3 DNA, CDR3 protein. A D gene is named only where the DNA matches it firmly. Clone size is shown for a subset of rows, as once, few, many or a class of expanded clone.

>TRBV12-3/TRBV12-4|TRBJ1-4|11|.|many
TGTGCCAGCAGTTTAGGCACAAAACTGTTTTTT
CASSLGTKLFF
>TRBV4-1|TRBJ1-1|16|TRBD1|many
TGCGCCAGCAGCCGCGGGACAGGGTTTGGTAACACTGAAGCTTTCTTT
CASSRGTGFGNTEAFF
>TRBV5-1|TRBJ2-7|14|.|many
TGCGCCAGCAGCTTGTGGGGTCCGGCCTACGAGCAGTACTTC
CASSLWGPAYEQYF
>TRBV4-1|TRBJ2-7|14|.|many
TGCGCCAGCAGCCTCCTCCGGGGGGCCCACGAGCAGTACTTC
CASSLLRGAHEQYF
>TRBV5-1|TRBJ2-3|21|.|many
TGCGCCAGCAGCTTGGTCGCCTCTTGGGGGGGCTCGACCCCCTTCACAGATACGCAGTATTTT
CASSLVASWGGSTPFTDTQYF
>TRBV6-5|TRBJ1-6|15|.|many
TGTGCCAGCAGTTACACGCCCGACAGAAATTCACCCCTCCACTTT
CASSYTPDRNSPLHF
>TRBV5-1|TRBJ1-1|14|.|.
TGCGCCAGCAGCATCGGGGCCATGAACACTGAAGCTTTCTTT
CASSIGAMNTEAFF
>TRBV18|TRBJ2-3|15|.|many
TGTGCCAGCTCACCACGGCCAGAAAGCACAGATACGCAGTATTTT
CASSPRPESTDTQYF
>TRBV7-3|TRBJ2-1|13|TRBD1|many
TGTGCCAGCAGCACTGGGACAGTGCATGAGCAGTTCTTC
CASSTGTVHEQFF
>TRBV7-9|TRBJ2-1|15|TRBD2|many
TGTGCCAGCAGCAGCGTACTAGCGGGGGACTGGGAGCAGTTCTTC
CASSSVLAGDWEQFF
>TRBV18|TRBJ2-7|16|.|many
TGTGCCAGCTCACTTCAAGCGGTGGATCCACCCTACGAGCAGTACTTC
CASSLQAVDPPYEQYF
>TRBV10-2|TRBJ1-3|16|.|many
TGCGCCAGCAGTGAGTCGACGTCGGGGGCTGGAAACACCATATATTTT
CASSESTSGAGNTIYF
>TRBV29-1|TRBJ1-5|11|.|many
TGCAGCGTTGGGGAACTCCAGCCCCAGCATTTT
CSVGELQPQHF
>TRBV27|TRBJ2-3|16|.|many
TGTGCCAGCAGTTTATTCCTAGACACGTCCACAGATACGCAGTATTTT
CASSLFLDTSTDTQYF
>TRBV6-4|TRBJ2-3|14|TRBD1|many
TGTGCCAGCAGTGATGGACAGGGGGCCGATACGCAGTATTTT
CASSDGQGADTQYF
>TRBV7-9|TRBJ2-7|15|.|many
TGTGCCAGCAGCTTGGGCCCCGGCAGGGAAAAAGAGCAGTACTTC
CASSLGPGREKEQYF
>TRBV11-3|TRBJ1-1|13|.|few
TGTGCCAGCAGCGGACAGCAGAACACTGAAGCTTTCTTT
CASSGQQNTEAFF
>TRBV6-5|TRBJ1-6|19|.|many
TGTGCCAGCAGTTACTCGAGTGCTTTGCGGGGGAGCGTAAATTCACCCCTCCACTTT
CASSYSSALRGSVNSPLHF
>TRBV12-3/TRBV12-4|TRBJ1-2|13|.|many
TGTGCCAGCTTTGGAAACGATGGCTATGGCTACACCTTC
CASFGNDGYGYTF
>TRBV20-1|TRBJ2-4|15|TRBD2|many
TGCAGTGCTTTGCCGCCGGGGGGGGGGTATGACATTCAGTACTTC
CSALPPGGGYDIQYF
>TRBV6-2/TRBV6-3|TRBJ2-5|19|TRBD1|many
TGTGCCAGCAGTTACTCGTCGAAGATGATGCAGGGGGCTAGAGAGACCCAGTACTTC
CASSYSSKMMQGARETQYF
>TRBV20-1|TRBJ1-5|14|TRBD1|many
TGCAGTGCTATCATACAGGGGGTAAATCAGCCCCAGCATTTT
CSAIIQGVNQPQHF
>TRBV7-9|TRBJ2-5|11|.|many
TGTGCCAGCATCCCCTCTCTGACCCAGTACTTC
CASIPSLTQYF
>TRBV7-2|TRBJ2-2|17|.|many
TGTGCCAGCAGCTTCAGTCACGGCGGCTGGAACACCGGGGAGCTGTTTTTT
CASSFSHGGWNTGELFF
>TRBV20-1|TRBJ2-2|16|TRBD1|many
TGCAGTGCTAGAGATCAACGACAGGGGGGGAACGGGGAGCTGTTTTTT
CSARDQRQGGNGELFF
>TRBV20-1|TRBJ2-2|15|TRBD1|many
TGCAGTGCTAGGACAGGGAGTGTGAACACCGGGGAGCTGTTTTTT
CSARTGSVNTGELFF
>TRBV5-4|TRBJ1-4|14|.|.
TGTGCCAGCAGCTTGGGGCAGAATAATGAAAAACTGTTTTTT
CASSLGQNNEKLFF